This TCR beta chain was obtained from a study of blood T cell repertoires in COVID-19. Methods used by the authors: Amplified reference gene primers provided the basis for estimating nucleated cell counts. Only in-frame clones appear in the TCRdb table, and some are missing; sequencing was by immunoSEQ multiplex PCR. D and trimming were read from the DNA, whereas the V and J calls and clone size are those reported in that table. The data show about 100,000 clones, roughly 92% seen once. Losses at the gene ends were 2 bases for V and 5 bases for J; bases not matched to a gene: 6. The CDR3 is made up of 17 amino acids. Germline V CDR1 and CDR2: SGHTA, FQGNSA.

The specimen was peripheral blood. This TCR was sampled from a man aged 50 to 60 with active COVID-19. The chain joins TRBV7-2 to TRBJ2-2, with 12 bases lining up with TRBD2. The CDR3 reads CASSLLAGTSGTGELFF. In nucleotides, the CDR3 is TGTGCCAGCAGCTTACTAGCCGGGACTAGCGGGACCGGGGAGCTGTTTTTT.